This T cell receptor beta chain was profiled in a study of T cell responses to AZD1222 COVID-19 vaccine. For the study at large: Recipients boosted at about 4 weeks or about 12 weeks are pooled. Study findings and constraints: Possibly, clonal diversity was underestimated; donors were largely white British and included more females. Seropositive at baseline were only a handful of AZD1222 recipients. Reports say nearly half of spike-specific TCRs go after unmutated variant regions.

A note on this clone: Its antigen is unknown. At the DNA level, this CDR3 is encoded by other sequences in the same sample as well.

TCRdb keeps only in-frame clones here, not all; method: immunoSEQ multiplex PCR. The sample has 130,000 or so clones, 89% seen once. This sample comprised peripheral blood, obtained on day 0 of AZD1222 vaccination. The TCR comes from an adult in good health.

In DNA form, the CDR3 reads TGCAGCGTCGCGGATCACGAGCAGTACTTC. Amino acids: CSVADHEQYF. This rearrangement joins TRBV29-1 to TRBJ2-7; the D is unclear. Germline-derived CDR1 and CDR2 are SQVTM and ANQGSEA. V was clipped by 6 bases and J by 5 bases, with 8 bases between them. This CDR3 spans 10 amino acids.